These T cell receptor beta chains were read from a single sample in a study of T cells after posttransplantation cyclophosphamide. Sequencing used immunoSEQ multiplex PCR; TCRdb keeps in-frame clones, though not all of them. The repertoire consists of around 10,000 clones, none detected only once. Sequenced material: PBMCs, taken after allogeneic stem cell transplant with posttransplant cyclophosphamide. The receptors were sampled from a female patient aged 40 to 55 who received an allogeneic stem cell transplant from a related donor, was CMV-positive, and had no GVHD. The graft donor may have given rise to some T cells. CDR3s include the opening cysteine and the closing phenylalanine or tryptophan. A D gene is named only where the DNA matches it firmly. Clone size, where shown, is once, few, many, or a class for clones that have expanded.

j_call d_call v_call clone_size cdr3_aa cdr3_nt
TRBJ2-3 TRBD2 TRBV15 many CATSRVSSGGGSDTQYF TGTGCCACCAGCAGGGTATCTAGCGGGGGGGGCTCAGATACGCAGTATTTT
TRBJ1-4 - TRBV27 many CASSTSRVSNEKLFF TGTGCCAGCAGCACTAGCAGGGTGTCTAATGAAAAACTGTTTTTT
TRBJ1-5 TRBD1 TRBV12-3/TRBV12-4 many CASSPSHQIDRGAGQPQHF TGTGCCAGCAGCCCGTCACACCAGATAGACAGGGGAGCGGGGCAGCCCCAGCATTTT
TRBJ2-2 TRBD2 TRBV6-2/TRBV6-3 many CASSLWRGGAYTGELFF TGTGCCAGCAGTTTGTGGCGGGGGGGGGCGTACACCGGGGAGCTGTTTTTT
TRBJ2-3 - TRBV5-5 many CASSSVSAWDTQYF TGTGCCAGCAGCTCGGTATCCGCCTGGGATACGCAGTATTTT
TRBJ1-4 TRBD1 TRBV4-1 few CASSQDPGTGNGEKLFF TGCGCCAGCAGCCAAGACCCCGGGACAGGGAACGGAGAAAAACTGTTTTTT
TRBJ1-6 TRBD1 TRBV28 - CASSPDRGGSPLHF TGTGCCAGCAGCCCCGACAGGGGAGGATCACCCCTCCACTTT
TRBJ1-2 TRBD1 TRBV5-4 many CASSKGQGDGGYTF TGTGCCAGCAGCAAGGGACAGGGGGATGGTGGCTACACCTTC
TRBJ2-3 - TRBV19 many CASSISGREADTQYF TGTGCCAGTAGTATATCGGGCAGGGAAGCAGATACGCAGTATTTT
TRBJ1-4 TRBD1 TRBV29-1 many CSASTGASVELFF TGCAGCGCATCGACAGGGGCGAGTGTCGAACTGTTTTTT
TRBJ2-3 - TRBV6-4 many CASSDLSTDTQYF TGTGCCAGCAGTGACCTAAGCACAGATACGCAGTATTTT
TRBJ2-1 - TRBV9 many CASSVDGGLYNEQFF TGTGCCAGCAGCGTAGACGGAGGGCTCTACAATGAGCAGTTCTTC
TRBJ1-1 - TRBV18 many CASSPTTAGTEAFF TGTGCCAGCTCACCTACCACGGCGGGAACTGAAGCTTTCTTT
TRBJ1-2 TRBD1 TRBV7-8 few CASSTRASGTGDYRYTF TGTGCCAGCAGCACTCGTGCATCCGGGACAGGGGACTATCGCTACACCTTC
TRBJ1-3 - TRBV12-3/TRBV12-4 many CASSRTGTSGNTIYF TGTGCCAGCAGCCGGACGGGGACTTCTGGAAACACCATATATTTT
TRBJ1-3 TRBD1 TRBV6-2/TRBV6-3 many CASINRGISRNTIYF TGTGCCAGCATCAACAGGGGAATATCAAGAAACACCATATATTTT
TRBJ2-1 TRBD2 TRBV2 many CASTTGLAGTPGDNEQFF TGTGCCAGCACCACGGGACTAGCGGGGACCCCCGGCGACAATGAGCAGTTCTTC
TRBJ2-7 TRBD1 TRBV4-1 many CASSQVGRPWGKTGTYEQYF TGCGCCAGCAGCCAAGTCGGTCGGCCCTGGGGGAAGACAGGGACCTACGAGCAGTACTTC
TRBJ2-2 TRBD1 TRBV6-2/TRBV6-3 many CASSPADRGDTGELFF TGTGCCAGCAGTCCCGCCGACAGGGGAGACACCGGGGAGCTGTTTTTT
TRBJ2-7 - TRBV4-1 many CASSRAVSSYEQYF TGCGCCAGCTCAAGGGCAGTCAGCTCCTACGAGCAGTACTTC
TRBJ1-1 - TRBV7-9 large CASSLGRGDEAFF TGTGCCAGCAGCTTAGGCAGGGGTGATGAAGCTTTCTTT
TRBJ2-7 TRBD2 TRBV27 many CASSLLAGAYEQYF TGTGCCAGCAGTCTCCTAGCGGGAGCCTACGAGCAGTACTTC
TRBJ1-1 TRBD1 TRBV5-1 few CASSLTLRQGGAEAFF TGCGCCAGCAGCCTTACCCTACGACAGGGGGGTGCTGAAGCTTTCTTT
TRBJ2-7 - TRBV27 many CASHGGVGEQYF TGTGCCAGCCACGGGGGAGTTGGAGAGCAGTACTTC
TRBJ2-7 TRBD2 TRBV19 many CASTTAGRGGRYEQYF TGTGCCAGTACCACCGCCGGGCGGGGGGGACGATACGAGCAGTACTTC
TRBJ2-7 - TRBV7-9 many CASSPDIYEQYF TGTGCCAGCAGCCCGGACATATACGAGCAGTACTTC
TRBJ2-2 - TRBV7-9 many CASSPYISSLHGELFF TGTGCCAGCAGCCCATATATCTCAAGTTTACACGGGGAGCTGTTTTTT
TRBJ1-3 TRBD1 TRBV6-1 many CASSKGQGIVGNTIYF TGTGCCAGCAGTAAAGGACAGGGGATAGTCGGAAACACCATATATTTT
TRBJ2-5 - TRBV11-2 many CASRGHPETEETQYF TGTGCCAGCAGGGGACACCCCGAGACCGAGGAGACCCAGTACTTC
TRBJ1-1 - TRBV5-5 many CASSFNGNTEAFF TGTGCCAGCAGCTTTAACGGGAACACTGAAGCTTTCTTT
TRBJ1-2 - TRBV4-1 many CASSQEEGGAINYGYTF TGCGCCAGCAGCCAAGAGGAAGGGGGAGCGATTAACTATGGCTACACCTTC
TRBJ1-5 TRBD1 TRBV4-3 many CASSQVKGAGQPQHF TGCGCCAGCAGCCAAGTAAAGGGGGCGGGGCAGCCCCAGCATTTT
TRBJ1-2 - TRBV12-3/TRBV12-4 - CASSRRGRLLLTYGYTF TGTGCCAGCAGCCGGCGGGGCCGGCTCCTACTCACCTATGGCTACACCTTC
TRBJ2-5 TRBD2 TRBV4-1 many CASSQESGGGAIHETQYF TGCGCCAGCAGCCAAGAATCCGGCGGGGGGGCCATTCACGAGACCCAGTACTTC
TRBJ2-1 TRBD1 TRBV24-1 many CATSATGILYNEQFF TGTGCCACCAGTGCGACAGGGATATTGTACAATGAGCAGTTCTTC
TRBJ2-4 - TRBV4-3 many CASSQSGLNIQYF TGCGCCAGCAGCCAGTCAGGACTAAACATTCAGTACTTC
TRBJ2-5 TRBD2 TRBV14 few CASSQDLTGGVFQETQYF TGTGCCAGCAGCCAAGATTTAACGGGGGGGGTCTTTCAAGAGACCCAGTACTTC
TRBJ2-2 TRBD2 TRBV27 many CASSPRTSGGTGELFF TGTGCCAGCAGCCCACGGACTAGCGGGGGGACCGGGGAGCTGTTTTTT
TRBJ1-3 - TRBV27 many CASKDSVLGNTIYF TGTGCCAGCAAGGACAGTGTTCTCGGAAACACCATATATTTT
TRBJ2-6 TRBD1 TRBV28 many CASSLNRGPGANVLTF TGTGCCAGCAGTTTAAACAGGGGGCCTGGGGCCAACGTCCTGACTTTC
TRBJ2-1 - TRBV5-8 many CASTWRRQYNEQFF TGTGCCAGCACCTGGCGCAGGCAATACAATGAGCAGTTCTTC
TRBJ2-6 TRBD2 TRBV12-3/TRBV12-4 many CASSPGVTSGRFSGANVLTF TGTGCCAGCAGTCCCGGGGTCACTAGCGGGAGGTTCTCTGGGGCCAACGTCCTGACTTTC
TRBJ1-3 - TRBV2 many CASSEMRSSGNTIYF TGTGCCAGCAGTGAAATGAGGTCCTCTGGAAACACCATATATTTT
TRBJ2-1 - TRBV4-3 many CASSRELRGNEQFF TGCGCCAGCAGCCGTGAGCTCCGGGGGAATGAGCAGTTCTTC
TRBJ2-7 - TRBV28 few CASVTRGLSSYEQYF TGTGCCAGCGTCACTCGTGGGCTTAGCTCCTACGAGCAGTACTTC
TRBJ1-2 - TRBV5-4 many CASSLEGVGGYGYTF TGTGCCAGCAGCTTGGAGGGGGTAGGGGGCTATGGCTACACCTTC
TRBJ1-3 TRBD1 TRBV12-3/TRBV12-4 many CASSEQGSSGNTIYF TGTGCCAGCAGTGAACAGGGGAGCTCTGGAAACACCATATATTTT
TRBJ2-7 - TRBV5-1 many CASSLDRVHEQYF TGCGCCAGCAGCTTGGACAGGGTTCACGAGCAGTACTTC